This T cell receptor beta chain originates from a study of identical twins. Concerning this clonotype itself: Antigen: not known.

Between the trimmed V and J ends, which lost 6 bases and 6 bases, there was a span of 14 bases. CDR1 MNHNS and CDR2 SASEGT come from the germline V gene. This CDR3 has 13 amino acids. General study points: Invariant MAIT and iNKT cells could partly confound zero-insertion analyses.

A universal primer site came from template switching; cDNA carried unique molecular identifiers. TCRdb redid the calling of the 5' RACE reads with MiXCR, one entry per CDR3 protein. The sample consists of approximately 140,000 distinct CDR3 sequences, roughly 3.3% of them appearing once. The sequenced sample was memory T cells sorted from blood. The sequence was collected from a man younger than 30 in good health. The V call is TRBV6-1, the J call TRBJ1-2, with D hard to call. The CDR3 nucleotides read TGTGCCAGCAGACTTAAGACGGTAAATGGCTACACCTTC. The encoded protein is CASRLKTVNGYTF.